This T cell receptor (beta chain) was documented in a study of blood T cell repertoires in COVID-19. At the level of the study: Some COVID-19 samples were acute and others convalescent; all came from the United States, Italy and Spain. The analysed material was cDNA or gDNA that came from T cells, B-cell-depleted T cells, or PBMCs.

V lost 5 bases to trimming and J lost 2 bases, with 6 bases between them. The V gene's germline CDR1 is KGHSH and CDR2 LQKENI. The length of the CDR3 is 12 residues. Authors' data handling: Reference gene primers were amplified, and this amplification served to estimate nucleated cell counts. Sequencing used immunoSEQ multiplex PCR; TCRdb keeps in-frame clones, though not all of them. The D gene and trimming were derived from the DNA, and the V and J assignments and clone size from that table. The profile shows 72,000 or so clones, about 81% of them singletons. The sequencing sample was made of peripheral blood. The rearrangement uses TRBV18 and TRBJ1-2; a possible D gene is TRBD1 (5 bases). The source of this sequence is a human donor in a cohort sampled during active COVID-19. The CDR3 DNA follows: TGTGCCAGCTCAGGGGCGAACTATGGCTACACCTTC. This sequence encodes CASSGANYGYTF.